Presented here are 26 T cell receptor beta chains from one specimen sequenced in a study of Ad26.COV2.S vaccination and SARS-CoV-2 variants. Treatment specified: around 19 received Ad26.COV2.S at low or high dose, single or two shots; roughly five received placebo; per-sample allocation not given. At day 63 after the first vaccine or placebo injection, samples were drawn. Profiled with immunoSEQ multiplex PCR; TCRdb holds only in-frame clones, not every one. The profile covers fewer than 600,000 clones, with around 89% appearing a single time and roughly 1.7% taken by the ten largest. The material was peripheral blood, obtained in a trial of Ad26.COV2.S vaccine versus placebo. The receptors come from a person aged 18-60 years who received the Ad26.COV2.S COVID-19 vaccine or a placebo.

This chain uses TRBV5-1 with TRBJ2-2, with 8 positions matching TRBD2. This CDR3 has 15 amino acids. J lost 4 bases, V lost 0 bases, and 2 bases had no gene match. Germline values: CDR1 SGHRS, CDR2 YFSETQ. The CDR3 loop reads CASSLVAGSTGELFF. The CDR3 bases are TGCGCCAGCAGCTTGGTAGCGGGGAGCACCGGGGAGCTGTTTTTT.

This chain joins TRBV25-1 and TRBJ1-4; 12 bases match TRBD1. The CDR3 extends over 17 amino acids. The germline CDR1 and CDR2 sequences are MGHDK and SYGVNS. The trim removed 1 base at V and 7 bases at J, leaving 7 bases unmatched. The CDR3 reads CASSESARGQGAEKLFF. The CDR3 DNA sequence: TGTGCCAGCAGTGAATCGGCCCGGGGACAGGGGGCTGAAAAACTGTTTTTT.

The chain has TRBV21-1 and TRBJ1-1; TRBD1, as called in the table, went unchecked against the DNA. TRBV21-1 is deemed a pseudogene. The CDR3 extends over 13 amino acids. The CDR3 nucleotides are TGTGCCAGCCTAGGGGGACCCGGGACTGAAGCTTTCTTT. The encoded protein is CASLGGPGTEAFF.

This rearrangement joins TRBV27 to TRBJ2-7; D uncertain. The CDR3 is 10 amino acids. Trimming left V 6 bases short and J 4 bases short, with 4 bases between. Germline V CDR1 and CDR2: MNHEY, SMNVEV (reference sequence). In DNA, the CDR3 is TGTGCCAGCAGCTCATACGAGCAGTACTTC. Translation gives CASSSYEQYF.

The rearrangement joins TRBV7-9 to TRBJ1-1, with 7 bases that match TRBD1. The CDR3 runs to 14 residues. V was pared by 3 bases and J by 5 bases, with 6 bases of the junction left unmatched. Germline CDR1 is SEHNR and CDR2 is FQNEAQ (reference sequence). The CDR3 DNA reads as TGTGCCAGCAGCTTTCCACAGGGGAATACTGAAGCTTTCTTT. It yields the protein CASSFPQGNTEAFF.

This rearrangement joins TRBV2 to TRBJ1-5; D gene uncertain. Germline CDR1 SNHLY, CDR2 FYNNEI. Between the trimmed V and J ends, which lost 0 bases and 2 bases, there was a span of 11 bases. The CDR3 has 16 residues. In DNA form, the CDR3 reads TGTGCCAGCAGTGAAGCGCTTGGTGCGGGCAATCAGCCCCAGCATTTT. Protein: CASSEALGAGNQPQHF. The full variable domain, with the rest looked up from reference TRBV2 and TRBJ1-5, is EPEVTQTPSHQVTQMGQEVILRCVPISNHLYFYWYRQILGQKVEFLVSFYNNEISEKSEIFDDQFSVERPDGSNFTLKIRSTKLEDSAMYFCASSEALGAGNQPQHFGDGTRLSIL.

The chain carries TRBV6-4 and TRBJ2-3, with D perhaps matching TRBD2 (6 bases). Trimming removed 9 bases at V and 9 bases at J, with 19 bases between. Germline assignment: CDR1 MRHNA and CDR2 SNTAGT. The length of the CDR3 is 13 residues. In DNA, the CDR3 is TGTGCCAGTAGCGAGGGAGGCGTAGGGACGCAGTATTTT. Its translation is CASSEGGVGTQYF.

DNA for the CDR3: TGCGCCAGCAGCTTTAGCGGGAGCTTCTCCTTAGATACGCAGTATTTT. This encodes CASSFSGSFSLDTQYF. The chain combines TRBV5-1 with TRBJ2-3, with 9 bases matching TRBD2. Germline CDR1 SGHRS, CDR2 YFSETQ. V trimming: 2 bases; J trimming: 5 bases; junction bases outside the gene matches: 9. The CDR3 sequence is 16 residues long.

J is TRBJ2-4 and V is TRBV3-1 (or the pseudogene TRBV3-2), with D unclear. V lost 1 base, J lost 11 bases, and 18 bases lay in between. The CDR3 has 15 residues. CDR1 is LGHDT and CDR2 is YNNKEL in the germline V gene (reference sequence). The CDR3: CASSQASPADDLQYF. The CDR3 coding sequence is TGTGCCAGCAGCCAAGCCTCGCCAGCAGACGATCTTCAGTACTTC.

This CDR3 is CASSGTGVSLSYEQYF. In DNA form, the CDR3 reads TGTGCCAGCAGTGGGACAGGGGTAAGTCTGTCCTACGAGCAGTACTTC. This chain uses TRBV28 with TRBJ2-7, with 10 bases fitting TRBD1. The CDR3 is 16 residues long. Germline assignment: CDR1 MDHEN and CDR2 SYDVKM. V was clipped by 5 bases and J by 1 base; unmatched bases: 8.

V usage is TRBV11-3 and J usage is TRBJ1-6, with D possibly TRBD1 on 5 matching bases. V lost 3 bases and J lost 3, with 21 bases in between. The length of the CDR3 is 19 residues. Germline CDR1 SGHNT, CDR2 YENEEA. CDR3 coding DNA: TGTGCCAGCAGCTTTAGGGGTCTAAATATTCGTAACTATAATTCACCCCTCCACTTT. This translates into CASSFRGLNIRNYNSPLHF.

The rearrangement joins TRBV12-5 to TRBJ2-2; 8 bases are shared with TRBD1. V dropped 1 base and J dropped 0; count of bases not matched to a gene: 1. The CDR3 covers 16 residues. Germline CDR1 and CDR2: LGHNT and FRNRAP. This CDR3 is CASGLGTGTNTGELFF. In DNA, the CDR3 is TGTGCTAGTGGTTTGGGGACAGGGACGAACACCGGGGAGCTGTTTTTT.

The chain couples TRBV2 to TRBJ1-6, with D tentatively TRBD1 (6 bases). The ends were cut back, 7 bases at V and 0 bases at J, with 16 bases in the middle. The CDR3 contains 17 residues. CDR1 is SNHLY and CDR2 is FYNNEI in the germline V gene. The CDR3 reads CASKRRGNSSYNSPLHF. CDR3 nucleotide sequence: TGTGCCAGCAAGCGCAGGGGCAACAGCTCCTATAATTCACCCCTCCACTTT.

The chain uses TRBV27 and TRBJ2-1, with 10 nucleotides matching TRBD2. Losses at the gene ends were 7 bases for V and 6 bases for J; bases not matched to a gene: 12. Germline CDR1 and CDR2: MNHEY and SMNVEV (reference sequence). The CDR3 is 16 amino acids. This CDR3 is CASTHQLAGRGNEQFF. In DNA form, the CDR3 reads TGTGCCAGCACCCATCAACTAGCGGGGAGGGGCAATGAGCAGTTCTTC.

This rearrangement joins TRBV5-8 to TRBJ2-3, with 8 bases matching TRBD1. The CDR3 runs 15 residues. After removal of 4 bases from V and 2 bases from J, the junction contained 6 bases not matched to a gene. Germline CDR1 SGHTS, CDR2 YDEGEE. CDR3 protein: CASSPLRGLTDTQYF. In nucleotides, the CDR3 is TGTGCCAGCAGCCCCCTCAGGGGGCTCACAGATACGCAGTATTTT.

The chain employs TRBV7-3 and TRBJ2-2; the match to TRBD1 covers 9 bases. Germline V gene sequence: CDR1 SGHTA, CDR2 FQGTGA. The trim removed 0 bases at V and 2 bases at J, leaving 13 bases unmatched. CDR3 length: 20 residues. CDR3 sequence (DNA): TGTGCCAGCAGCTTAACGGGACAGGGTAGGGGGATCACAAACACCGGGGAGCTGTTTTTT. Amino acid sequence: CASSLTGQGRGITNTGELFF.

The CDR3 here is CASSPQGANEKLFF. Written as DNA, the CDR3 is TGTGCCAGCTCACCACAGGGGGCGAATGAAAAACTGTTTTTT. The chain joins TRBV18 to TRBJ1-4; 7 bases are shared with TRBD1. There are 14 residues in the CDR3. Germline CDR1 KGHSH, CDR2 LQKENI. Trimming at V came to 1 base and at J to 5 bases, leaving 1 base not matched to a gene. Filled out from reference TRBV18 and TRBJ1-4, the complete variable domain reads NAGVMQNPRHLVRRRGQEARLRCSPMKGHSHVYWYRQLPEEGLKFMVYLQKENIIDESGMPKERFSAEFPKEGPSILRIQQVVRGDSAAYFCASSPQGANEKLFFGSGTQLSVL.

This clone was seen just once. The rearrangement uses TRBV18 and TRBJ1-4, with 8 positions matching TRBD1. This CDR3 is built from 14 residues. CDR1 and CDR2 from the germline V gene are KGHSH and LQKENI. Trimming at V came to 4 bases and at J to 4 bases, leaving 2 bases not matched to a gene. CDR3 DNA sequence: TGTGCCAGCTCACGACAGGGGCTTAATGAAAAACTGTTTTTT. Translation gives CASSRQGLNEKLFF.

V and J are TRBV19 and TRBJ1-5, with D unclear. V was trimmed by 6 bases and J by 2 bases, leaving 17 bases between them. Germline CDR1 is LNHDA and CDR2 is SQIVND (reference sequence). The CDR3 sequence is 16 residues long. This CDR3 is CASSPGRDSGNQPQHF. The CDR3 region has the DNA TGTGCCAGTAGCCCGGGGAGGGATTCGGGCAATCAGCCCCAGCATTTT. Together with reference TRBV19 and TRBJ1-5, the CDR3 gives the full variable domain: DGGITQSPKYLFRKEGQNVTLSCEQNLNHDAMYWYRQDPGQGLRLIYYSQIVNDFQKGDIAEGYSVSREKKESFPLTVTSAQKNPTAFYLCASSPGRDSGNQPQHFGDGTRLSIL.

The chain combines TRBV24-1 with TRBJ2-5; a weak D match, TRBD1 (6 bases). Trimming left V 2 bases short and J 2 bases short, with 11 bases between. The germline gives CDR1 KGHDR, CDR2 SFDVKD. This CDR3 is built from 15 residues. CDR3 in amino acids: CATSDSGHLQETQYF. CDR3 DNA: TGTGCCACCAGTGATTCGGGACACCTTCAAGAGACCCAGTACTTC.

Only one count was recorded for this clone. The genes are TRBV10-3 and TRBJ2-1, with TRBD2 identical over 9 bases. After removal of 0 bases from V and 3 bases from J, the junction contained 15 bases not matched to a gene. Germline CDR1 is ENHRY and CDR2 is SYGVKD. The CDR3 loop spans 20 amino acids. CDR3 residues: CAISESGTHHIAGVYNEQFF. For the CDR3, the DNA is TGTGCCATCAGTGAGTCAGGCACCCACCATATAGCGGGGGTCTACAATGAGCAGTTCTTC.

The V call is TRBV7-3, the J call TRBJ2-5; D unresolved. V was clipped by 2 bases and J by 1 base, with 14 bases between them. Germline V gene data show CDR1 as SGHTA and CDR2 as FQGTGA. The CDR3 contains 16 residues. The CDR3 DNA reads TGTGCCAGCAGCTTATATCCCCGGGTGACCCAAGAGACCCAGTACTTC. Its translation is CASSLYPRVTQETQYF.

The chain recombines TRBV7-2 with TRBJ2-7; maybe TRBD1 (6 bases). Per the germline V gene, CDR1 is SGHTA and CDR2 is FQGNSA. The CDR3 has 16 residues. V lost 5 bases to trimming and J lost 4 bases, with 21 bases between them. The CDR3 nucleotides are TGTGCCAGCAGCGCGCCAGGGGTAGCGCGGAGTTACGAGCAGTACTTC. It specifies CASSAPGVARSYEQYF.

J is TRBJ1-5 and V is TRBV28; the D is unclear. Germline V lookup: CDR1 MDHEN, CDR2 SYDVKM. With 8 bases removed from V and 1 base from J, the gap between germline ends came to 18 bases. This CDR3 spans 16 amino acids. The CDR3 sequence is CASGETGRWSNQPQHF. DNA of the CDR3: TGTGCCAGCGGAGAGACGGGCAGGTGGAGCAATCAGCCCCAGCATTTT.

CDR3: CASSPGDLRGQYF. The CDR3 nucleotides are TGTGCCAGCTCACCGGGAGACCTACGAGGGCAGTACTTC. The chain joins TRBV18 to TRBJ2-7; a weak D match, TRBD2 (5 bases). V lost 3 bases to trimming and J lost 9 bases, with 15 bases between them. The CDR3 contains 13 residues. The germline V gene encodes CDR1 KGHSH and CDR2 LQKENI.

The CDR3 here is CAWSRDIDSPLHF. CDR3 DNA: TGTGCCTGGAGTCGGGACATCGATTCACCCCTCCACTTT. This sequence joins TRBV30 and TRBJ1-6; TRBD1 is a possible D gene (6 bases). The CDR3 consists of 13 residues. The V end lost 2 bases, the J end lost 8 bases, and 10 bases lay between the germline ends. The germline gives CDR1 GTSNPN, CDR2 SVGIG (reference sequence). Full variable domain (rest looked up from reference TRBV30 and TRBJ1-6): SQTIHQWPATLVQPVGSPLSLECTVEGTSNPNLYWYRQAAGRGLQLLFYSVGIGQISSEVPQNLSASRPQDRQFILSSKKLLLSDSGFYLCAWSRDIDSPLHFGNGTRLTVT.